This T cell receptor beta chain was recovered during a study of blood T cell repertoires in COVID-19. Study in general: Some COVID-19 samples were acute and others convalescent; all came from the United States, Italy and Spain. In each case, the material was cDNA or gDNA derived from T cells, B-cell-depleted T cells, or PBMCs.

Generated by immunoSEQ multiplex PCR, the TCRdb table keeps only in-frame clones and is missing some. The data show over 20,000 clones, 80% to 95% seen once. Germline loops: CDR1 MNHEY, CDR2 SVGAGI. CDR3 length: 14 residues. V trimming: 10 bases; J trimming: 6 bases; junction bases outside the gene matches: 11. The sequence was collected from a human donor in a cohort sampled during active COVID-19. This chain joins TRBV6-5 and TRBJ2-2, with 7 bases lining up with TRBD1. The sequencing input was peripheral blood. The CDR3 coding sequence is TGTGCCATCTCCGACAGGGTGAGGTCCGGGGAGCTGTTTTTT. Translated, it gives CAISDRVRSGELFF.